The table lists the clone carrying this T cell receptor beta chain with many counts. What it binds is not known. The sample is drawn from a study of metastatic and nonmetastatic thyroid tumors. The overall study: Comparative analysis of repertoires was undertaken across blood and tumor or nodule tissue obtained from malignant and benign thyroid patients. Notes on the study in general: The study reportedly found significantly higher TCR beta diversity in malignant thyroid tumors than benign nodules, in blood and tumor.

In the authors' workflow: Clinicopathological groups supplied CDR3 differences that were used to build a distant-metastasis classifier for papillary thyroid cancer. TCRdb re-clonotyped the PCR reads via MiXCR. TCRdb's processing, not the authors', yielded these V and J calls. The data contain roughly 45,000 clones, 3% to 3.5% of them singletons. CDR3 length: 14 residues. CDR1 and CDR2 (germline): MGHDK, SYGVNS. V gave up 6 bases and J gave up 7 bases, with 18 bases separating them. Treatment of any kind had been given to no patient before thyroid surgery. Specimen: blood. The source of this sequence is a female donor with papillary thyroid cancer or a benign thyroid nodule (not recorded which). Some clones in this sample may be carry-over from other donors' samples. This chain links TRBV25-1 with TRBJ1-1; tentative D call: TRBD1 (6 bases). CDR3 sequence: CASRRPGGKGEAFF. In nucleotides, the CDR3 is TGTGCCAGCAGACGTCCGGGGGGCAAAGGTGAAGCTTTCTTT.